The present entry profiles one T cell receptor beta chain with its context. This entry belongs to a study of blood T cell repertoires in COVID-19. Study details: Donors in the United States, Italy and Spain gave samples during acute or convalescent COVID-19. PBMCs, B-cell-depleted T cells, or T cells provided the cDNA or gDNA that made up the material.

CDR3 length: 14 amino acids. The junction had 10 bases not matched to a gene; V was cut back by 5 bases and J by 6 bases. The germline V gene encodes CDR1 ENHRY and CDR2 SYGVKD. Authors' methods: Nucleated cell number was recorded as an estimate derived from reference gene primer amplification. This table comes from immunoSEQ multiplex PCR, and its TCRdb copy is limited to in-frame clones, with some not included. That table gives V, J and clone size, and the DNA gave D and trimming. The sample consists of 250,000 or so clones, about 83% of them appearing once. The receptor comes from a man under 40 who had recovered from COVID-19. Sequencing input: peripheral blood. The genes are TRBV10-3 and TRBJ2-7; 7 bases line up with TRBD1. The CDR3 DNA follows: TGTGCCATCAGTAGGGGCCAGGGGGTACTCGAGCAGTACGTC. It yields the protein CAISRGQGVLEQYV.